Listed below are T cell receptor beta chains from one sample, sequenced in a study of blood T cell repertoires in COVID-19. Produced via immunoSEQ multiplex PCR; TCRdb's table is partial and in-frame only. The sample consists of about 400,000 clones, 70% to 90% of them appearing once. The sample comprised peripheral blood. These receptors came from a human donor in a cohort sampled during active COVID-19. The CDR3 runs from the conserved cysteine through the conserved F or W. Not all rows give a size; the values are once, few, many and, for expanded clones, a class.

CASSYSGGGRGDEQFF | TRBJ2-1 | once | TRBV6-5
CASRSREGKSYGYTF | TRBJ1-2 | - | TRBV12-2
CSASSVNTEAFF | TRBJ1-1 | few | TRBV20-1
CASSLEVGAGAPAGEQYF | TRBJ2-7 | - | TRBV5-5
CASSTPRTGGDYEQYF | TRBJ2-7 | - | TRBV19
CATSRVYGTGIFYGYTF | TRBJ1-2 | - | TRBV15
CASSLRRGSNEKLFF | TRBJ1-4 | once | TRBV13
CATSRDGTGKDEQYF | TRBJ2-7 | - | TRBV15
CASRQRTAAQETQYF | TRBJ2-5 | once | TRBV5-1
CASTSGDLTRASGANVLTF | TRBJ2-6 | - | TRBV5-1
CASSQVGTGGDYGYTF | TRBJ1-2 | - | TRBV4-1
CASSLRSSGANVLTF | TRBJ2-6 | - | TRBV7-2
CASSDGKGANEKLFF | TRBJ1-4 | - | TRBV2
CASSLGLAGRSSYNEQFF | TRBJ2-1 | - | TRBV7-2
CASSQTGNEQYF | TRBJ2-7 | once | TRBV7-9
CASSYSGTSGYEQYF | TRBJ2-7 | - | TRBV6-5
CASSPVGQGNQPQHF | TRBJ1-5 | - | TRBV28
CASSISRLAGGAGTGELFF | TRBJ2-2 | - | TRBV19
CASSDSGTPGEQYF | TRBJ2-7 | - | TRBV2
CASSPPGLQETQYF | TRBJ2-5 | once | TRBV5-6
CAISTSGSYNEQFF | TRBJ2-1 | - | TRBV10-3
CASSISRGHRTIYF | TRBJ1-3 | - | TRBV19
CASSIRGGSTDTQYF | TRBJ2-3 | - | TRBV19
CASTYRGGRTEAFF | TRBJ1-1 | - | TRBV19
CASSPTGTSVTGELFF | TRBJ2-2 | once | TRBV18
CASSSRQGGSYEQYF | TRBJ2-7 | - | TRBV18
CASSITSGGVYEQYF | TRBJ2-7 | once | TRBV19
CASRREGDTQYF | TRBJ2-3 | - | TRBV7-9
CSVGKTALGEQYF | TRBJ2-7 | many | TRBV29-1
CASSLGDRQSRYF | TRBJ2-3 | few | TRBV5-5
CSASLGTGGGTEAFF | TRBJ1-1 | few | TRBV20-1
CASSFNRAKYEQYF | TRBJ2-7 | - | TRBV5-4
CASSQWETGEAFF | TRBJ1-1 | - | TRBV3-1/TRBV3-2
CASSLYRGGRNEQFF | TRBJ2-1 | - | TRBV27
CASSSHGTGGGETQYF | TRBJ2-5 | - | TRBV6-5
CASQGLLTEAFF | TRBJ1-1 | - | TRBV30
CASSPGAFYEQYF | TRBJ2-7 | - | TRBV2
CASSLALTRGSNTGELFF | TRBJ2-2 | - | TRBV5-1
CAISETQGHTDTQYF | TRBJ2-3 | - | TRBV10-3
CASNEGPDYGYTF | TRBJ1-2 | - | TRBV2